A single T cell receptor beta chain is shown here with its context. Its antigen is not known. These data originate in a study of cytomegalovirus exposure and HLA in healthy donors. Notes on the study in general: A few chains linked to CMV were shown in vitro to be specific for CMV antigens. Most TCR beta V segments were productive about 87% or about 30% of the time in an earlier analysis. Some V segments could not be told apart, so they were left out, TRBV6-2 and TRBV6-3 among them.

Germline loops: CDR1 SGHDN, CDR2 FVKESK. Trimming took 0 bases from V and 4 from J, leaving 10 bases between them. The CDR3 spans 15 residues. Vbeta (60) and Jbeta (13) primers were used in the PCR. The assay was immunoSEQ multiplex PCR, and TCRdb's table has in-frame clones only and misses some. The sample includes more than 150,000 clones, roughly four fifths of them seen just once. The rearrangement links TRBV14 to TRBJ2-1; D gene unclear. The sample comprised PBMCs. The TCR was taken from a man between 18 and 29 years old in good health and CMV-seronegative. CDR3 sequence (DNA): TGTGCCAGCAGCCAAGATCAGCGTTGGTACAATGAGCAGTTCTTC. Protein product: CASSQDQRWYNEQFF. Filled out from reference TRBV14 and TRBJ2-1, the complete variable domain reads EAGVTQFPSHSVIEKGQTVTLRCDPISGHDNLYWYRRVMGKEIKFLLHFVKESKQDESGMPNNRFLAERTGGTYSTLKVQPAELEDSGVYFCASSQDQRWYNEQFFGPGTRLTVL.